This T cell receptor beta chain was sequenced in a study of blood T cell repertoires in COVID-19. The method was immunoSEQ multiplex PCR; TCRdb's version includes in-frame clones alone and lacks a portion of them. The repertoire holds about 180,000 clones, with roughly 80% as singletons. V was clipped by 8 bases and J by 3 bases, with 14 bases between them. The CDR3 runs to 13 residues. CDR1 and CDR2 (germline): MNHEY, SMNVEV (reference sequence). The sample comprised peripheral blood. The TCR was taken from a woman in her 70s with COVID-19, enrolled during active disease. The chain uses TRBV27 and TRBJ2-7; the D is unclear. CDR3 residues: CASSTQRNYEQYF. In DNA form, the CDR3 reads TGTGCCAGCTCGACCCAGAGGAACTACGAGCAGTACTTC.